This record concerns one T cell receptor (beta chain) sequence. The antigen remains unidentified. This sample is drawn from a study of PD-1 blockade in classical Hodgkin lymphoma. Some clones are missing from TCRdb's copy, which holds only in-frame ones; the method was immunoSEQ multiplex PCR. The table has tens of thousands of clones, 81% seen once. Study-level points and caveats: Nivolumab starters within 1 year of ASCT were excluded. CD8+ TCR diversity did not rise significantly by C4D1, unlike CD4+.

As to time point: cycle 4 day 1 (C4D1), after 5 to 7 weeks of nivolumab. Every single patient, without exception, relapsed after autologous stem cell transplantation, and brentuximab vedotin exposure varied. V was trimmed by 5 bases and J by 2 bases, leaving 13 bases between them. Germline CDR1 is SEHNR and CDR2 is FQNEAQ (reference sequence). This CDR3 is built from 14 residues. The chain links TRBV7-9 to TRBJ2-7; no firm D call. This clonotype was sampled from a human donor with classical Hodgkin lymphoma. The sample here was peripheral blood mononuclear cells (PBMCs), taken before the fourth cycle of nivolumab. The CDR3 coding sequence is TGTGCCAGCAGCGCTCATTCACGGACCTACGAGCAGTACTTC. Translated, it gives CASSAHSRTYEQYF. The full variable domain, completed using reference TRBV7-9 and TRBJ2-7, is DTGVSQNPRHKITKRGQNVTFRCDPISEHNRLYWYRQTLGQGPEFLTYFQNEAQLEKSRLLSDRFSAERPKGSFSTLEIQRTEQGDSAMYLCASSAHSRTYEQYFGPGTRLTVT.